The 30 T cell receptor beta chains given below trace back to one sample, sequenced in a study of shared clonotypes between healthy human individuals. Libraries were prepared by immunoSEQ multiplex PCR; TCRdb keeps only in-frame clonotypes and omits some of them. The sample has 2 million to 2.5 million clones, 90% to 95% seen once. Sequenced input: naive CD4+ T cells from PBMCs. Subset denoted: CD45RA+ positively selected. Source of these receptors: a young man in good health. Some clones in this sample may be carry-over from other donors' samples.

The chain carries TRBV5-6 and TRBJ1-1; D gene uncertain. V was trimmed by 0 bases and J by 1 base, leaving 10 bases between them. The CDR3 spans 15 residues. Germline CDR1 is SGHDT and CDR2 is YYEEEE. CDR3 amino acids: CASSLGAGTNTEAFF. As DNA, the CDR3 is TGTGCCAGCAGCTTGGGGGCGGGCACGAACACTGAAGCTTTCTTT.

The chain is built from TRBV9 and TRBJ2-5; D is undetermined. CDR3 length: 13 amino acids. V was cut by 1 base and J by 3 bases, with 7 bases left in between. Germline V lookup: CDR1 SGDLS, CDR2 YYNGEE. The CDR3 sequence: CASSVRPEETQYF. The CDR3 DNA reads as TGTGCCAGCAGCGTAAGGCCCGAAGAGACCCAGTACTTC.

The chain carries TRBV9 and TRBJ2-1; D is perhaps TRBD2 (6 bases). The V and J ends lost 1 base and 6 bases respectively, with 11 bases between them. Germline values: CDR1 SGDLS, CDR2 YYNGEE. CDR3 length equals 14 residues. The CDR3 loop reads CASSVRLEINEQFF. In DNA form, the CDR3 reads TGTGCCAGCAGCGTAAGACTAGAGATCAATGAGCAGTTCTTC.

The DNA of the CDR3 is TGTGCCAGCAGCCGAGGGAACACAGATACGCAGTATTTT. Its protein product is CASSRGNTDTQYF. This chain uses TRBV28 with TRBJ2-3; a weak D match, TRBD2 (5 bases). The CDR3 extends over 13 amino acids. Germline V gene lookup returns CDR1 MDHEN and CDR2 SYDVKM. The V end was cut by 6 bases, the J end by 2 bases, with 9 bases between.

The chain has TRBV4-2 and TRBJ2-7, with 8 bases that match TRBD1. The J segment lost 5 bases and the V segment lost 3 bases, leaving 6 bases of the junction unmatched. In germline, CDR1 is LGHNA, CDR2 YNFKEQ. The CDR3 length is 14 residues. The CDR3 protein is CASSQSGQGNEQYF. Written as DNA, the CDR3 is TGTGCCAGCAGCCAGAGTGGACAGGGTAACGAGCAGTACTTC.

The CDR3, as DNA: TGCGCCAGCAGCTTGGACCCAGGTTCCGATACGCAGTATTTT. This gives the protein CASSLDPGSDTQYF. The J gene is TRBJ2-3, the V gene TRBV5-1; D is unresolved. The V end lost 0 bases, the J end lost 6 bases, and 11 bases lay between the germline ends. The germline gives CDR1 SGHRS, CDR2 YFSETQ. CDR3 size: 14 residues.

The rearrangement joins TRBV7-6 to TRBJ1-1; 7 nucleotides agree with TRBD1. The ends lost 5 bases at V and 6 bases at J; junction bases unmatched: 9. Germline loops: CDR1 SGHVS, CDR2 FNYEAQ. This CDR3 contains 14 residues. The CDR3 spells CASSARGGFAEAFF. The CDR3, as DNA: TGTGCCAGCAGCGCCAGGGGGGGTTTTGCTGAAGCTTTCTTT.

The V call is TRBV6-5, the J call TRBJ2-1; 14 bases line up with TRBD2. The CDR3 contains 16 residues. V trimming: 4 bases; J trimming: 5 bases; junction bases outside the gene matches: 4. Germline loops: CDR1 MNHEY, CDR2 SVGAGI. The chain's CDR3 is CASSWTSGRSHNEQFF. The CDR3 nucleotides read TGTGCCAGCAGTTGGACTAGCGGGAGGTCCCACAATGAGCAGTTCTTC.

The chain couples TRBV7-8 to TRBJ2-2; a possible D gene is TRBD1 (5 bases). The germline V gene has CDR1 SGHVS and CDR2 FQNEAQ. There are 14 residues in the CDR3. V was trimmed by 6 bases and J by 5 bases, leaving 13 bases between them. CDR3 protein: CASRRLQGTGELFF. The CDR3 DNA is TGTGCCAGCAGGCGACTGCAGGGTACCGGGGAGCTGTTTTTT.

The V gene is TRBV7-9, the J gene TRBJ1-2, with 8 positions matching TRBD1. CDR3 length: 13 amino acids. After removal of 5 bases from V and 2 bases from J, the junction contained 1 base not matched to a gene. Germline V gene lookup returns CDR1 SEHNR and CDR2 FQNEAQ (reference sequence). The CDR3 is CASSRTGNYGYTF. The CDR3 bases are TGTGCCAGCAGCCGGACAGGGAACTATGGCTACACCTTC.

V and J are TRBV28 and TRBJ1-5; no clear D. The germline V gene encodes CDR1 MDHEN and CDR2 SYDVKM. The CDR3 spans 16 residues. The germline V and J ends were trimmed by 4 bases and 0 bases, with 13 bases remaining between them. CDR3 protein: CASSSQETFSNQPQHF. The CDR3 bases are TGTGCCAGCAGTTCGCAGGAAACCTTTAGCAATCAGCCCCAGCATTTT.

The chain employs TRBV6-5 and TRBJ1-2, with D perhaps matching TRBD1 (5 bases). This CDR3 has 14 amino acids. Trimming shortened V by 6 bases and J by 5 bases, and 16 bases separated the two germline ends. CDR1 is MNHEY, CDR2 SVGAGI, per germline. The CDR3 here is CASRRTRRGYGYTF. The CDR3 DNA sequence: TGTGCCAGCAGGAGGACTAGGCGGGGGTATGGCTACACCTTC.

The chain recombines TRBV19 with TRBJ2-2, with a tentative D call TRBD1 (6 bases). V lost 0 bases to trimming and J lost 4 bases, with 18 bases between them. The CDR3 sequence is 18 residues long. Germline CDR1 reads LNHDA; CDR2 reads SQIVND (reference sequence). CDR3 nucleotide sequence: TGTGCCAGTAGTATAGAGGACAGATGGCGGGTTGGCACCGGGGAGCTGTTTTTT. The encoded protein is CASSIEDRWRVGTGELFF.

This chain uses TRBV29-1 with TRBJ2-3; 8 bases align to TRBD2. Unmatched junction bases numbered 10, after V lost 5 bases and J lost 3 bases. The CDR3 sequence is 15 residues long. Germline-derived CDR1 and CDR2 are SQVTM and ANQGSEA. CDR3 residues: CSVYQGLAGTDTQYF. The CDR3 DNA sequence: TGCAGCGTTTACCAAGGACTAGCTGGGACAGATACGCAGTATTTT.

The J gene is TRBJ1-2, the V gene TRBV9; 10 bases align to TRBD1. The junction had 11 bases not matched to a gene; V was cut back by 4 bases and J by 2 bases. From germline, CDR1 is SGDLS and CDR2 YYNGEE. The length of the CDR3 is 17 residues. The CDR3 here is CASSPTGTGDRNYGYTF. The DNA for the CDR3 is TGTGCCAGCAGCCCCACCGGGACAGGGGATCGAAACTATGGCTACACCTTC.

For this clone: The same CDR3 also results from other DNA sequences found in this sample. This chain links TRBV2 with TRBJ2-3; 9 bases fit TRBD1. The junction had 0 bases not matched to a gene; V was cut back by 6 bases and J by 5 bases. The CDR3 covers 12 residues. Germline values: CDR1 SNHLY, CDR2 FYNNEI. The CDR3 DNA reads TGTGCCAGCAGGGACAGGGGAGATACGCAGTATTTT. It translates to CASRDRGDTQYF.

The genes are TRBV6-1 and TRBJ2-1, with D maybe TRBD1 (7 bases). The germline V gene has CDR1 MNHNS and CDR2 SASEGT. V lost 7 bases and J 9 bases, leaving 19 bases between the germline ends. The CDR3 is made up of 14 amino acids. The CDR3 loop is CASITRTGGVEQFF. The CDR3 coding sequence is TGTGCCAGCATTACCCGGACAGGAGGGGTTGAGCAGTTCTTC.

The chain recombines TRBV4-1 with TRBJ1-5, with no clear D. Trimming shortened V by 4 bases and J by 6 bases, and 13 bases separated the two germline ends. CDR3 size: 14 residues. The germline gives CDR1 MGHRA, CDR2 YSYEKL. The CDR3: CASSPPGRGQPQHF. CDR3 in DNA: TGCGCCAGCAGCCCGCCTGGGCGGGGTCAGCCCCAGCATTTT.

The chain joins TRBV2 to TRBJ1-5; tentatively, D is TRBD1 (6 bases). V gave up 1 base and J gave up 2 bases, with 15 bases separating them. This CDR3 has 17 amino acids. CDR1 SNHLY and CDR2 FYNNEI come from the germline V gene. The CDR3 sequence: CASSEGMGHSRNQPQHF. In nucleotides, the CDR3 is TGTGCCAGCAGTGAAGGAATGGGACATAGCCGCAATCAGCCCCAGCATTTT.

The chain links TRBV7-9 to TRBJ1-1; D gene uncertain. V dropped 5 bases and J dropped 1 base, with 11 bases sitting between them. There are 14 residues in the CDR3. Looked up from germline, CDR1 is SEHNR and CDR2 is FQNEAQ (reference sequence). The CDR3 coding sequence is TGTGCCAGCAGCCTAAACGGCCCGAACACTGAAGCTTTCTTT. Amino acids: CASSLNGPNTEAFF.

The genes are TRBV18 and TRBJ2-3; D may be TRBD2 (6 bases). CDR3 size: 16 residues. Looked up from germline, CDR1 is KGHSH and CDR2 is LQKENI. V was cut by 2 bases and J by 3 bases, with 15 bases left in between. CDR3 in amino acids: CASSPYASEKTDTQYF. The CDR3 DNA reads as TGTGCCAGCTCACCATATGCTAGCGAGAAAACAGATACGCAGTATTTT.

The chain links TRBV4-2 to TRBJ1-1; a weak D match, TRBD1 (6 bases). The germline V and J ends were trimmed by 1 base and 3 bases, with 15 bases remaining between them. Germline V gives CDR1 LGHNA, CDR2 YNFKEQ. The CDR3 length is 16 residues. CDR3 residues: CASSQVTRGADTEAFF. CDR3 nucleotides: TGTGCCAGCAGCCAAGTAACCCGGGGGGCCGACACTGAAGCTTTCTTT.

The gene calls are TRBV6-6 and TRBJ2-1; TRBD2 aligns across 11 bases. V shed 7 bases, J shed 7 bases, and the junction held 3 bases outside the gene matches. The CDR3 runs 13 residues. Germline V gives CDR1 MNHNY, CDR2 SVGAGI (reference sequence). The CDR3 DNA sequence: TGTGCCAGCACTGCTAGCGGGAGGAATGAGCAGTTCTTC. Residues: CASTASGRNEQFF.

The chain couples TRBV5-1 to TRBJ2-1; a weak D match, TRBD2 (6 bases). The CDR3 totals 15 residues. Per germline, CDR1 SGHRS and CDR2 YFSETQ. Trimming removed 3 bases at V and 4 bases at J, with 14 bases between. The CDR3 DNA follows: TGCGCCAGCAGCTCGGTAGCGGCCGAGTACAATGAGCAGTTCTTC. Protein product: CASSSVAAEYNEQFF.

This clone was counted once. It is unclear where the CDR3 begins or ends on the DNA, so no DNA is shown, and the CDR3 is as TCRdb lists it. The rearrangement links TRBV27 to TRBJ2-1. Inclusive of both ends, the CDR3 amounts to 15 amino acids. The germline V gene encodes CDR1 MNHEY and CDR2 SMNVEV (reference sequence). CDR3 protein: CASFGQGGTSDEQFF.

The chain combines TRBV15 with TRBJ2-3; D ambiguous. CDR3 length equals 12 residues. Germline CDR1 reads LNHNV; CDR2 reads YYDKDF (reference sequence). Trimming removed 0 bases from V and 9 bases from J, with 7 bases in between. CDR3 region: CATSREGETQYF. The CDR3, as DNA: TGTGCCACCAGCAGAGAGGGTGAAACGCAGTATTTT.

The chain carries TRBV18 and TRBJ1-1; the D is unclear. With 0 bases removed from V and 4 bases from J, the gap between germline ends came to 12 bases. The CDR3 is 15 residues long. CDR1 is KGHSH and CDR2 is LQKENI in the germline V gene. CDR3 in amino acids: CASSPPGLGITEAFF. CDR3 bases: TGTGCCAGCTCACCACCAGGTCTGGGGATCACTGAAGCTTTCTTT.

The CDR3 coding sequence is TGTGCCTCCGTGCCTAGCGGGAGTTACGAGCAGTACTTC. It encodes CASVPSGSYEQYF. This chain uses TRBV6-5 with TRBJ2-7, with 10 nucleotides matching TRBD2. Germline V gene data show CDR1 as MNHEY and CDR2 as SVGAGI. J lost 4 bases, V lost 11 bases, and 8 bases had no gene match. There are 13 residues in the CDR3.

This clone was picked up one time. V gene TRBV9 combines with J gene TRBJ2-7, with unresolved D. V lost 2 bases and J lost 6, with 12 bases in between. This CDR3 spans 13 amino acids. Per germline, CDR1 SGDLS and CDR2 YYNGEE. The CDR3 loop is CASSVGFLGEQYF. CDR3 nucleotide sequence: TGTGCCAGCAGCGTGGGTTTCCTAGGCGAGCAGTACTTC.

The CDR3, as DNA: TGCGCCAGCAGCCCAATCCCGGGACAGCACAATGAGCAGTTCTTC. It translates to CASSPIPGQHNEQFF. The chain joins TRBV5-1 to TRBJ2-1, with 7 bases aligning to TRBD1. Trimming removed 4 bases from V and 5 bases from J; junction bases left unmatched: 9. The CDR3 loop spans 15 amino acids. Germline V gene sequence: CDR1 SGHRS, CDR2 YFSETQ. Drawing the rest from reference TRBV5-1 and TRBJ2-1, the complete variable domain is KAGVTQTPRYLIKTRGQQVTLSCSPISGHRSVSWYQQTPGQGLQFLFEYFSETQRNKGNFPGRFSGRQFSNSRSEMNVSTLELGDSALYLCASSPIPGQHNEQFFGPGTRLTVL.